One sample yielded the 28 T cell receptor beta chains listed below, sequenced in a study of T cell responses to AZD1222 COVID-19 vaccine. Only in-frame clones appear in the TCRdb table, and some are missing; sequencing was by immunoSEQ multiplex PCR. The table has around 150,000 clones, around 91% seen once. The starting material was peripheral blood, obtained 28 days after the second AZD1222 dose. The receptor set was obtained from an adult who received the AZD1222 COVID-19 vaccine.

The gene calls are TRBV5-4 and TRBJ1-1; the match to TRBD1 covers 9 bases. The germline V gene encodes CDR1 SGHNT and CDR2 YYREEE (reference sequence). V was clipped by 4 bases and J by 2 bases; unmatched bases: 6. This CDR3 spans 15 amino acids. The CDR3 coding sequence is TGTGCCAGCAGCCTCACAACAGGGGGCAACACTGAAGCTTTCTTT. It specifies CASSLTTGGNTEAFF.

The chain has TRBV28 and TRBJ2-3, with unresolved D. The germline CDR1 and CDR2 sequences are MDHEN and SYDVKM. This CDR3 has 14 amino acids. The V end was cut by 5 bases, the J end by 2 bases, with 11 bases between. The CDR3 protein is CASSPLGSTDTQYF. The DNA for the CDR3 is TGTGCCAGCAGTCCCCTCGGTTCCACAGATACGCAGTATTTT.

V usage is TRBV7-2 and J usage is TRBJ2-3; no clear D. The length of the CDR3 is 14 residues. With 6 bases removed from V and 0 bases from J, the gap between germline ends came to 10 bases. From germline, CDR1 is SGHTA and CDR2 FQGNSA. The CDR3, as DNA: TGTGCCAGCAGGAACTCATTAAGCACAGATACGCAGTATTTT. This codes for CASRNSLSTDTQYF.

The chain joins TRBV2 to TRBJ1-1, with D hard to call. This CDR3 has 13 amino acids. Germline V gene data show CDR1 as SNHLY and CDR2 as FYNNEI. V lost 7 bases, J lost 2 bases, and 11 bases lay in between. Written as DNA, the CDR3 is TGTGCCAGCACCGTAACGAGAAACACTGAAGCTTTCTTT. Protein: CASTVTRNTEAFF.

The chain has TRBV6-5 and TRBJ1-4; D gene uncertain. The V gene lost 2 bases and the J gene lost 7 bases, with 17 bases spanning the gap. CDR1 and CDR2 (germline): MNHEY, SVGAGI. The CDR3 is 16 amino acids. The DNA of the CDR3 is TGTGCCAGCAGTTACGGCCAGGCCGGGTCTAGTGAAAAACTGTTTTTT. Amino acid sequence: CASSYGQAGSSEKLFF.

The chain couples TRBV11-1 to TRBJ2-7; D is perhaps TRBD1 (6 bases). CDR1 is SGHAT, CDR2 FQDESV, per germline (reference sequence). CDR3 length equals 14 residues. The ends were cut back, 6 bases at V and 7 bases at J, with 19 bases in the middle. The DNA of the CDR3 is TGTGCCAGCAGTGGGTCAGGGACATCGCGGGAGCAGTACTTC. Translation gives CASSGSGTSREQYF.

This clone was seen a single time. The rearrangement uses TRBV6-6 and TRBJ2-2; D unclear. Trimming stripped 6 bases from V and 5 bases from J, with 16 bases between. The CDR3 loop spans 15 amino acids. Germline-derived CDR1 and CDR2 are MNHNY and SVGAGI (reference sequence). CDR3 protein: CASRHRRSWTGELFF. CDR3 in DNA: TGTGCCAGCAGACATCGAAGGAGTTGGACCGGGGAGCTGTTTTTT.

This clone has a single count. The chain links TRBV27 to TRBJ1-1; no firm D call. This CDR3 is 13 amino acids long. Between the trimmed V and J ends, which lost 3 bases and 1 base, there was a span of 6 bases. CDR1 and CDR2 from the germline V gene are MNHEY and SMNVEV (reference sequence). CDR3 sequence (DNA): TGTGCCAGCAGTTTCTGGGGGAACACTGAAGCTTTCTTT. This encodes CASSFWGNTEAFF.

The V call is TRBV6-6, the J call TRBJ1-2; 7 positions match TRBD1. V lost 5 bases and J lost 0; bases outside the gene matches: 3. The CDR3 covers 14 residues. CDR1 and CDR2 from the germline V gene are MNHNY and SVGAGI (reference sequence). CDR3 DNA sequence: TGTGCCAGCAGTGGGACAGCGCCTAACTATGGCTACACCTTC. It yields the protein CASSGTAPNYGYTF.

Only one count was recorded for this clone. The chain uses TRBV5-4 and TRBJ2-5; D gene ambiguous. The CDR3 totals 11 residues. Trimming removed 0 bases at V and 5 bases at J, with 2 bases between. Germline CDR1 and CDR2: SGHNT and YYREEE (reference sequence). The CDR3 sequence is CASSLAETQYF. In DNA, the CDR3 is TGTGCCAGCAGCTTGGCCGAGACCCAGTACTTC.

The chain combines TRBV28 with TRBJ2-1; possibly TRBD1 or TRBD2 for D (5 bases each). CDR1 is MDHEN, CDR2 SYDVKM, per germline. Deletions cut 8 bases from V and 8 bases from J, with 16 bases between. CDR3 length: 13 amino acids. The CDR3 nucleotides are TGTGCCAGCGGTGGTAGCTCGGGGCATGAGCAGTTCTTC. Its translation is CASGGSSGHEQFF.

The CDR3 nucleotides read TGCGCCAGCAGCCATGAGGGGAACTATGGCTACACCTTC. This translates into CASSHEGNYGYTF. The rearrangement uses TRBV4-3 and TRBJ1-2; possibly TRBD1 for D (5 bases). This CDR3 is 13 amino acids long. The V and J ends lost 3 bases and 2 bases respectively, with 7 bases between them. Germline lookup yields CDR1 LGHNA and CDR2 YSLEER.

The V gene is TRBV12-3 or TRBV12-4, the J gene TRBJ2-5, with D unresolved. Deletions cut 2 bases from V and 9 bases from J, with 7 bases between. The CDR3 runs to 11 residues. The CDR3, as DNA: TGTGCCAGCAGTTTACTCGCCGCCCAGTACTTC. Residues: CASSLLAAQYF.

This chain joins TRBV28 and TRBJ2-7; 7 nucleotides agree with TRBD1. Germline V gene sequence: CDR1 MDHEN, CDR2 SYDVKM. The CDR3 loop spans 15 amino acids. Trimming at V came to 6 bases and at J to 1 base, leaving 9 bases not matched to a gene. The CDR3, as DNA: TGTGCCAGCAGCTTGAGACAGGGATTTTCCTACGAGCAGTACTTC. This translates into CASSLRQGFSYEQYF.

The rearrangement joins TRBV30 to TRBJ2-1; the D gene is possibly TRBD1 (6 bases). V shed 1 base and J shed 8 bases, with 18 bases lying between them. There are 15 residues in the CDR3. Germline V CDR1 and CDR2: GTSNPN, SVGIG (reference sequence). This CDR3 reads CAWSGLGTFGHEQFF. The CDR3 bases are TGTGCCTGGAGTGGGCTTGGGACATTCGGCCATGAGCAGTTCTTC.

The V gene is TRBV4-3, the J gene TRBJ2-2; a weak D match, TRBD2 (5 bases). Germline loops: CDR1 LGHNA, CDR2 YSLEER. Trimming removed 0 bases from V and 6 bases from J, with 8 bases in between. This CDR3 region has 14 residues. The CDR3 sequence is CASSQEERAGELFF. Written as DNA, the CDR3 is TGCGCCAGCAGCCAAGAAGAGAGGGCCGGGGAGCTGTTTTTT.

This clone was found once. This rearrangement joins TRBV6-5 to TRBJ2-3; the D gene is possibly TRBD1 (6 bases). Trimming pared 5 bases from V and 2 bases from J, leaving 11 bases between. CDR1 is MNHEY, CDR2 SVGAGI, per germline. This CDR3 has 14 amino acids. CDR3 DNA sequence: TGTGCCAGCAGTAACCGGGACAACACAGATACGCAGTATTTT. Protein product: CASSNRDNTDTQYF.

This chain links TRBV12-3 or TRBV12-4 with TRBJ2-3; D is undetermined. The CDR3 totals 12 residues. V dropped 3 bases and J dropped 1 base, with 2 bases sitting between them. CDR3 sequence: CASSFGTDTQYF. The CDR3 nucleotides are TGTGCCAGCAGTTTCGGCACAGATACGCAGTATTTT.

The chain recombines TRBV7-9 with TRBJ2-5; D perhaps matches TRBD1 (6 bases). Trimming took 2 bases from V and 5 from J, leaving 15 bases between them. The germline V gene has CDR1 SEHNR and CDR2 FQNEAQ (reference sequence). CDR3 length equals 15 residues. CDR3 region: CASSLRTAFGETQYF. The CDR3 DNA is TGTGCCAGCAGCTTACGGACAGCTTTTGGGGAGACCCAGTACTTC.

This CDR3 reads CASSSGYEQYF. For the CDR3, the DNA is TGTGCCAGCAGCTCCGGCTACGAGCAGTACTTC. This chain joins TRBV5-5 and TRBJ2-7; D call uncertain. V was clipped by 3 bases and J by 3 bases, with 4 bases between them. The CDR3 length is 11 residues. Germline V CDR1 and CDR2: SGHKS, YYEKEE (reference sequence).

The chain uses TRBV10-1 and TRBJ2-5; tentative D call: TRBD1 (6 bases). Germline loops: CDR1 WNHNN, CDR2 SYGVQD (reference sequence). V gave up 0 bases and J gave up 5 bases, with 16 bases separating them. The CDR3 extends over 16 amino acids. This CDR3 reads CASSESTGGLGETQYF. CDR3 in DNA: TGCGCCAGCAGTGAGTCGACTGGGGGCCTGGGGGAGACCCAGTACTTC.

The CDR3 DNA sequence: TGTGCCAGCAAAGACAGCCGTAACAATGAGCAGTTCTTC. Translating gives CASKDSRNNEQFF. V is TRBV7-7 and J is TRBJ2-1, with D perhaps TRBD1 (5 bases). CDR3 length equals 13 residues. From germline, CDR1 is SSHAT and CDR2 FNYEAQ (reference sequence). The ends were cut back, 7 bases at V and 5 bases at J, with 12 bases in the middle.

This clone was detected once. The rearrangement uses TRBV10-3 and TRBJ2-5, with D uncertain. The CDR3 runs 11 residues. Germline V lookup: CDR1 ENHRY, CDR2 SYGVKD. V was clipped by 6 bases and J by 3 bases, with 5 bases between them. In DNA, the CDR3 is TGTGCCATCAGGACGGAAGAGACCCAGTACTTC. Translating it yields CAIRTEETQYF.

The chain carries TRBV24-1 and TRBJ2-2; unclear D gene. This CDR3 region has 16 residues. Per germline, CDR1 KGHDR and CDR2 SFDVKD. V was cut by 4 bases and J by 4 bases, with 15 bases left in between. CDR3 bases: TGTGCCACCAGTGACTCGACAAAGCCGGGCACCGGGGAGCTGTTTTTT. It translates to CATSDSTKPGTGELFF.

The chain employs TRBV25-1 and TRBJ2-3; 7 bases agree with TRBD2. The ends lost 5 bases at V and 0 bases at J; junction bases unmatched: 14. The germline CDR1 and CDR2 sequences are MGHDK and SYGVNS. The CDR3 is made up of 18 amino acids. CDR3 region: CASSLTSGAGSSTDTQYF. As DNA, the CDR3 is TGTGCCAGCAGTCTAACCTCAGGAGCGGGGTCTAGCACAGATACGCAGTATTTT.

This chain connects TRBV7-3 to TRBJ1-1, with a weak D call TRBD1 (5 bases). CDR1 and CDR2 (germline): SGHTA, FQGTGA. With 3 bases removed from V and 3 bases from J, the gap between germline ends came to 17 bases. The CDR3 is 16 residues long. The DNA of the CDR3 is TGTGCCAGCAGCTTCTCCCCTTCTGGGGGAGACACTGAAGCTTTCTTT. The encoded protein is CASSFSPSGGDTEAFF.

The chain is built from TRBV18 and TRBJ1-2; D may be TRBD1 (6 bases). The CDR3 is 14 residues long. The V gene's germline CDR1 is KGHSH and CDR2 LQKENI. Trimming left V 3 bases short and J 5 bases short, with 13 bases between. In DNA form, the CDR3 reads TGTGCCAGCTCACCGGCAGGGGTAATGTATGGCTACACCTTC. It translates to CASSPAGVMYGYTF.

The rearrangement joins TRBV10-2 to TRBJ1-5; D is ambiguous. The CDR3 is 16 residues long. Trimming cost V 3 bases and J 2 bases, with 14 bases left between them. Germline V gene data show CDR1 as WSHSY and CDR2 as SAAADI. For the CDR3, the DNA is TGCGCCAGCAGTGATGAGGTGGTGAACGGCAATCAGCCCCAGCATTTT. It is translated as CASSDEVVNGNQPQHF.